This T cell receptor beta chain was sequenced for a study of OX40 agonist ivuxolimab in advanced cancers. Study in general: The dose-escalation cohort had hepatocellular carcinoma, melanoma, renal cell or head and neck cancer.

Here immunoSEQ multiplex PCR was the method, and the copy in TCRdb shows in-frame clones only, minus some. The sample lists roughly 8,000 clones; approximately 79% were seen once. Germline CDR1 and CDR2: SQVTM and ANQGSEA. This CDR3 comprises 12 residues. Trimming left V 6 bases short and J 5 bases short, with 10 bases between. Findings and limits, study-wide: CD4+ and CD8+ blood T cells expanded clonally by week 6 at 0.1 to 3.0 mg/kg.

As regards this clone: What it binds is unknown.

The origin of this receptor is an adult with an advanced solid tumor such as melanoma, head and neck, liver or kidney cancer. Sequenced material: CD4+ or CD8+ T cells sorted from blood, taken in a trial of the OX40 agonist ivuxolimab. The chain combines TRBV29-1 with TRBJ1-4; weak D call: TRBD1 (5 bases). DNA for the CDR3: TGCAGCGTCCCGGGACCAAATGAAAAACTGTTTTTT. Translation: CSVPGPNEKLFF.